The clone carrying this T cell receptor (beta chain) appeared many times. An end of the junction differs from the germline gene, which may be a read error. The data originate from a study of T cells in Graves' hyperthyroidism and ophthalmopathy. The CDR3 is made up of 15 amino acids. Germline CDR1 reads LGHNA; CDR2 reads YNFKEQ. There were TCR beta CDR3 regions amplified from RNA transcripts. HTBI primers were used for first-round RT-PCR of the TCR CDR3. Each CDR3 protein is one row after TCRdb ran MiXCR on the multiplex PCR reads. The table has some 300,000 distinct CDR3 sequences, roughly a fifth seen once.

This chain links TRBV4-2 with TRBJ2-5; D is ambiguous. The sequenced material came from blood. The sequence was collected from a man aged 50-60 years with Graves' ophthalmopathy. The CDR3 sequence is CASSQYLENQGTQYF. CDR3 nucleotide sequence: TGTGCCAGCAGCCAATATTTGGAGAACCAAGGGACCCAGTACTTC.